The 15 T cell receptor beta chains in this list originate from one sample, sequenced in a study of blood T cell repertoires in COVID-19. Profiled with immunoSEQ multiplex PCR; TCRdb holds only in-frame clones, not every one. The table includes around 230,000 clones, approximately 89% detected once. Material for sequencing was PBMCs or T cells enriched from blood (not recorded which). The receptors were gathered from a woman aged 35 to 49 with acute COVID-19.

The chain links TRBV30 to TRBJ1-5; TRBD1 might be the D (5 bases). Per germline, CDR1 GTSNPN and CDR2 SVGIG (reference sequence). CDR3 size: 13 residues. V dropped 2 bases and J dropped 7 bases, with 12 bases sitting between them. The CDR3 loop reads CAWSRKAGQPQHF. The CDR3 bases are TGTGCCTGGAGTCGGAAGGCAGGGCAGCCCCAGCATTTT.

This clone has a handful of counts. The chain joins TRBV12-5 to TRBJ2-5; 11 bases map to TRBD2. V was pared by 0 bases and J by 0 bases, with 21 bases of the junction left unmatched. The CDR3 has 23 amino acids. Germline-derived CDR1 and CDR2 are LGHNT and FRNRAP. The DNA of the CDR3 is TGTGCTAGTGGTTTGGTACTCGCCCAGGTTGGGTTTGGACTAGCGGGTTACCAAGAGACCCAGTACTTC. It codes for CASGLVLAQVGFGLAGYQETQYF.

The chain has TRBV5-6 and TRBJ2-7; the D is unclear. Germline-derived CDR1 and CDR2 are SGHDT and YYEEEE. This CDR3 region has 12 residues. V lost 1 base and J 5 bases, leaving 7 bases between the germline ends. CDR3 region: CASSLMSNEQYF. DNA of the CDR3: TGTGCCAGCAGCTTGATGAGTAACGAGCAGTACTTC.

The rearrangement links TRBV6-2 or TRBV6-3 to TRBJ2-1; D is possibly TRBD2 (6 bases). Germline CDR1 reads MNHEY; CDR2 reads SVGEGT. The CDR3 is 14 residues long. V lost 0 bases and J lost 4, with 7 bases in between. CDR3 amino acids: CASSYSGRYNEQFF. The CDR3 coding sequence is TGTGCCAGCAGTTACTCCGGGAGATACAATGAGCAGTTCTTC.

V and J are TRBV24-1 and TRBJ2-3; no clear D gene. The CDR3 is 13 residues long. CDR1 is KGHDR and CDR2 is SFDVKD in the germline V gene. V was cut by 6 bases and J by 1 base, with 7 bases left in between. This chain's CDR3 is CATSSEGTDTQYF. In nucleotides, the CDR3 is TGTGCCACCAGTAGCGAGGGCACAGATACGCAGTATTTT.

The V gene is TRBV18, the J gene TRBJ1-6; 7 bases agree with TRBD1. The CDR3 sequence is 17 residues long. Losses at the gene ends were 0 bases for V and 6 bases for J; bases not matched to a gene: 8. The germline gives CDR1 KGHSH, CDR2 LQKENI. In DNA form, the CDR3 reads TGTGCCAGCTCACCACCGTCGGTGGGACAGCCTAATTCACCCCTCCACTTT. The encoded protein is CASSPPSVGQPNSPLHF. Full variable domain (remainder filled in from reference TRBV18 and TRBJ1-6): NAGVMQNPRHLVRRRGQEARLRCSPMKGHSHVYWYRQLPEEGLKFMVYLQKENIIDESGMPKERFSAEFPKEGPSILRIQQVVRGDSAAYFCASSPPSVGQPNSPLHFGNGTRLTVT.

The rearrangement links TRBV27 to TRBJ1-4, with 8 nucleotides matching TRBD1. Losses at the gene ends were 5 bases for V and 7 bases for J; bases not matched to a gene: 12. The CDR3 is 16 amino acids. Germline CDR1 and CDR2: MNHEY and SMNVEV (reference sequence). The CDR3 nucleotides read TGTGCCAGCAGTCCGCTCATGCGGGACAGGAGTGAAAAACTGTTTTTT. Its translation: CASSPLMRDRSEKLFF. Full variable domain (outside the CDR3, taken from reference TRBV27 and TRBJ1-4): EAQVTQNPRYLITVTGKKLTVTCSQNMNHEYMSWYRQDPGLGLRQIYYSMNVEVTDKGDVPEGYKVSRKEKRNFPLILESPSPNQTSLYFCASSPLMRDRSEKLFFGSGTQLSVL.

The chain has TRBV27 and TRBJ2-2, with D uncertain. The V end was cut by 7 bases, the J end by 4 bases, with 7 bases between. The germline gives CDR1 MNHEY, CDR2 SMNVEV (reference sequence). This CDR3 contains 12 residues. Here the CDR3 reads CASTSSTGELFF. The CDR3 DNA reads TGTGCCAGCACCTCGAGCACCGGGGAGCTGTTTTTT.

The chain employs TRBV11-2 and TRBJ1-2, with 9 bases that match TRBD1. The CDR3 is 15 residues long. V gave up 2 bases and J gave up 8 bases; unmatched junction bases: 9. Germline assignment: CDR1 SGHAT and CDR2 FQNNGV. CDR3 DNA: TGTGCCAGCAGCTTAAATTCACAGGGGGCCCACGGCTACACCTTC. Translating gives CASSLNSQGAHGYTF.

The gene calls are TRBV25-1 and TRBJ1-4; the D gene is possibly TRBD1 (5 bases). There are 15 residues in the CDR3. The V gene's germline CDR1 is MGHDK and CDR2 SYGVNS. With 6 bases removed from V and 5 bases from J, the gap between germline ends came to 16 bases. CDR3 bases: TGTGCCAGCAGCGACCCCGGGGGGAAAAATGAAAAACTGTTTTTT. Translated, it gives CASSDPGGKNEKLFF.

The J gene is TRBJ2-6, the V gene TRBV29-1; 7 positions match TRBD1. This CDR3 is 14 amino acids long. The trim removed 4 bases at V and 4 bases at J, leaving 4 bases unmatched. Germline V gives CDR1 SQVTM, CDR2 ANQGSEA. As DNA, the CDR3 is TGCAGCGTTGGAACAGGGGCCGGGGCCAACGTCCTGACTTTC. Its translation is CSVGTGAGANVLTF.

The rearrangement joins TRBV27 to TRBJ2-7, with D possibly being TRBD1 (7 bases). This CDR3 is 14 amino acids long. Trimming cost V 7 bases and J 3 bases, with 16 bases left between them. Per germline, CDR1 MNHEY and CDR2 SMNVEV (reference sequence). This CDR3 reads CASTPRGTDYEQYV. CDR3 nucleotide sequence: TGTGCCAGCACTCCCAGGGGGACTGACTACGAGCAGTACGTC.

The chain is built from TRBV20-1 and TRBJ2-5, with TRBD2 identical over 10 bases. V gave up 3 bases and J gave up 1 base; unmatched junction bases: 5. The CDR3 is made up of 15 amino acids. Per germline, CDR1 DFQATT and CDR2 SNEGSKA (reference sequence). CDR3 protein: CSASPPSGGQETQYF. The CDR3 coding sequence is TGCAGTGCTAGTCCTCCTAGCGGGGGCCAAGAGACCCAGTACTTC.

CDR3 nucleotide sequence: TGTGCCACCAGCAGGGGGACAGGGGGCAACACTGAAGCTTTCTTT. Translated, it gives CATSRGTGGNTEAFF. This chain connects TRBV15 to TRBJ1-1; TRBD1 agrees at 12 bases. The V and J ends lost 3 bases and 2 bases, in that order; junction bases with no gene match: 1. From germline, CDR1 is LNHNV and CDR2 YYDKDF (reference sequence). There are 15 residues in the CDR3.

The chain carries TRBV19 and TRBJ1-2, with D tentatively TRBD1 (6 bases). Trimming stripped 5 bases from V and 2 bases from J, with 12 bases between. The germline V gene has CDR1 LNHDA and CDR2 SQIVND (reference sequence). The CDR3 runs to 14 residues. The CDR3 here is CASSEPTGNYGYTF. CDR3 coding DNA: TGTGCCAGTAGTGAACCGACAGGAAACTATGGCTACACCTTC.